This TCR beta chain was recorded in a study of T cell changes during pregnancy in multiple sclerosis. Clones were sequenced by immunoSEQ multiplex PCR, and TCRdb holds only the in-frame ones, with some missing. The sample lists about 69,000 clones, approximately 91% seen once, with roughly 1.5% in the top ten. The CDR3 consists of 11 residues. V was shortened by 6 bases and J by 14 bases, with 11 bases between the two germline ends. CDR1 is MDHEN and CDR2 is SYDVKM in the germline V gene. Specimen: peripheral blood, collected in the third trimester of pregnancy. This TCR was recovered from a female donor with multiple sclerosis, enrolled in a pregnancy study. The rearrangement joins TRBV28 to TRBJ1-6, with TRBD1 as a possible D gene (5 bases). The DNA for the CDR3 is TGTGCCAGCAGCCCTCGGGGGACCCTCCACTTT. Its translation: CASSPRGTLHF. The complete variable domain, with remaining parts taken from reference TRBV28 and TRBJ1-6, reads DVKVTQSSRYLVKRTGEKVFLECVQDMDHENMFWYRQDPGLGLRLIYFSYDVKMKEKGDIPEGYSVSREKKERFSLILESASTNQTSMYLCASSPRGTLHFGNGTRLTVT.